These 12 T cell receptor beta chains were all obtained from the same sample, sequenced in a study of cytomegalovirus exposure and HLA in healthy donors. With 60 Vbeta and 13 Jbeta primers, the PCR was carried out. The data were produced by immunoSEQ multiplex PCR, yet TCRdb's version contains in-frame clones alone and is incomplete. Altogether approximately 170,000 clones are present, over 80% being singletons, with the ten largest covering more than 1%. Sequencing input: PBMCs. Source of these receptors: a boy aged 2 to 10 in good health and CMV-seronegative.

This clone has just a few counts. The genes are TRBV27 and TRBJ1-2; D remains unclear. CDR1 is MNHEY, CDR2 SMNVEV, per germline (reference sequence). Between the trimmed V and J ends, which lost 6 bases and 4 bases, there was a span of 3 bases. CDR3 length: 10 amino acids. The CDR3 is CASSLYGYTF. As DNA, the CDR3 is TGTGCCAGCAGCCTCTATGGCTACACCTTC.

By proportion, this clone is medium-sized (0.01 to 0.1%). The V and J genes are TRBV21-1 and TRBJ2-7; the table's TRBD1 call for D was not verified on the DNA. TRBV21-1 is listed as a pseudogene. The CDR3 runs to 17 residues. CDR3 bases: TGTGCCAGCAGCTACCCCAGACAGACGGAGAGCTCCTACGAGCAGTACTTC. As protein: CASSYPRQTESSYEQYF.

The CDR3 loop reads CASSLGYGGVADTQYF. Here the CDR3 DNA reads TGTGCCAGCAGCTTAGGCTACGGGGGGGTAGCAGATACGCAGTATTTT. The chain links TRBV11-2 to TRBJ2-3; 8 nucleotides align to TRBD2. Germline CDR1 SGHAT, CDR2 FQNNGV. The V and J ends lost 1 base and 4 bases, in that order; junction bases with no gene match: 7. There are 16 residues in the CDR3.

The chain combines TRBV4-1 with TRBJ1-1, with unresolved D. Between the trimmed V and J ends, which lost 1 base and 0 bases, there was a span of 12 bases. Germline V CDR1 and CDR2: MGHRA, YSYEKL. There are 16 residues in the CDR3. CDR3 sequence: CASSQVSDTMNTEAFF. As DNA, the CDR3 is TGCGCCAGCAGCCAAGTCTCAGACACCATGAACACTGAAGCTTTCTTT.

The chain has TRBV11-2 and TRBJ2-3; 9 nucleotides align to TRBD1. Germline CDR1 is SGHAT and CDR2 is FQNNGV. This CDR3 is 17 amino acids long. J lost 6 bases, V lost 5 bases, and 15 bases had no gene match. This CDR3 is CASSQDGTGTHTDTQYF. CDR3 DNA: TGTGCCAGCAGCCAAGACGGGACAGGGACACACACGGATACGCAGTATTTT. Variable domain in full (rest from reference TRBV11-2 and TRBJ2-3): EAGVAQSPRYKIIEKRQSVAFWCNPISGHATLYWYQQILGQGPKLLIQFQNNGVVDDSQLPKDRFSAERLKGVDSTLKIQPAKLEDSAVYLCASSQDGTGTHTDTQYFGPGTRLTVL.

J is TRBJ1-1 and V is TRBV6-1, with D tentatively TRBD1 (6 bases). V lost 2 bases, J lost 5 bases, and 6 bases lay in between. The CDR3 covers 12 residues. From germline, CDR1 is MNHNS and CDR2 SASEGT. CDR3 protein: CASSERGTEAFF. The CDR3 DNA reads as TGTGCCAGCAGTGAAAGGGGGACTGAAGCTTTCTTT.

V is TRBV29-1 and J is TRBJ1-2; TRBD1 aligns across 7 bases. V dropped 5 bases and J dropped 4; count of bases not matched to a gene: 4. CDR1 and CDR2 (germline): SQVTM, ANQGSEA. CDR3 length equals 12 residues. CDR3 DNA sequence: TGCAGCGTTAGATACAGGGGCTATGGCTACACCTTC. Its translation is CSVRYRGYGYTF.

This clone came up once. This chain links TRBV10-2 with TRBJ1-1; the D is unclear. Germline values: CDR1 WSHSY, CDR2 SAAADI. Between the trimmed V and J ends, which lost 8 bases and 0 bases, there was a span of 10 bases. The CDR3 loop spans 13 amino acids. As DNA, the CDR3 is TGCGCCAGCGAGGTCGGCATGAACACTGAAGCTTTCTTT. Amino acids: CASEVGMNTEAFF.

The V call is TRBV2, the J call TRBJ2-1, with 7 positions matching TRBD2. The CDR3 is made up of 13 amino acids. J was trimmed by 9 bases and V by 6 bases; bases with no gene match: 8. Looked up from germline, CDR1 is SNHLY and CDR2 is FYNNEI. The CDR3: CASSMTSSSEQFF. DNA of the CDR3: TGTGCCAGCAGCATGACTAGCAGCAGTGAGCAGTTCTTC. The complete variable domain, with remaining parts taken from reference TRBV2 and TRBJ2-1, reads EPEVTQTPSHQVTQMGQEVILRCVPISNHLYFYWYRQILGQKVEFLVSFYNNEISEKSEIFDDQFSVERPDGSNFTLKIRSTKLEDSAMYFCASSMTSSSEQFFGPGTRLTVL.

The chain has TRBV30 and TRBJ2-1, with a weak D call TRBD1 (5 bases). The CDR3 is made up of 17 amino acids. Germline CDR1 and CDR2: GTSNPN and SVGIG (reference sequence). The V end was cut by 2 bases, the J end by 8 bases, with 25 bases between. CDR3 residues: CAWSLPGTGPTYDEQFF. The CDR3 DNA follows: TGTGCCTGGAGTCTACCCGGTACAGGACCTACTTACGATGAGCAGTTCTTC.

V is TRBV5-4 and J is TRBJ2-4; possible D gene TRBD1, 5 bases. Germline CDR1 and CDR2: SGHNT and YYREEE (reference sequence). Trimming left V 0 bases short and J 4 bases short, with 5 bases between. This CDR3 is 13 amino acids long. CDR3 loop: CASSLGQKNIQYF. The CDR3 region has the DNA TGTGCCAGCAGCTTGGGACAGAAAAACATTCAGTACTTC.

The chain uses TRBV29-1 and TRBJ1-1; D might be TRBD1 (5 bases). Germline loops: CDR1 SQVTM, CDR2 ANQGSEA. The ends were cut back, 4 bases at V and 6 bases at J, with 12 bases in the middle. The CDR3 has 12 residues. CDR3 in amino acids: CSVVGGGAEAFF. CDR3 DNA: TGCAGCGTTGTGGGGGGAGGGGCTGAAGCTTTCTTT. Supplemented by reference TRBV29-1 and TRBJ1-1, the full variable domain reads SAVISQKPSRDICQRGTSLTIQCQVDSQVTMMFWYRQQPGQSLTLIATANQGSEATYESGFVIDKFPISRPNLTFSTLTVSNMSPEDSSIYLCSVVGGGAEAFFGQGTRLTVV.